Reported below is one T cell receptor beta chain. Its antigen is not known. Clinical symptoms, serum thyroxine and TRAb, thyroid ultrasound and orbital computed tomography together formed the diagnostic basis. This entry comes from a study of T cells in Graves' hyperthyroidism and ophthalmopathy. Amplification of TCR beta CDR3 regions was performed using RNA transcripts as template. With the HTBI primer set, the TCR CDR3 went through a first round of RT-PCR. Each CDR3 protein gets one entry after TCRdb re-called the multiplex PCR reads with MiXCR. The repertoire holds approximately 700,000 distinct CDR3 sequences, with just under 45% as singletons. V gave up 5 bases and J gave up 3 bases; unmatched junction bases: 6. Germline assignment: CDR1 LNHNV and CDR2 YYDKDF (reference sequence). The CDR3 runs 15 residues. Study results and caveats: Before onset, by a median of around six months, the model predicted ophthalmopathy. The blood repertoire included most of the expanded thyroid clonotypes above 0.001.

The clonotype was recovered from an adult man with Graves' disease, either hyperthyroidism or ophthalmopathy (not recorded which). The chain uses TRBV15 and TRBJ2-7, with 11 bases identical to TRBD1. Sequences were obtained from peripheral blood or thyroid tissue (not recorded which). CDR3 bases: TGTGCCACCAGCCACCGGGACAGGGGGGACTACGAGCAGTACTTC. Translation: CATSHRDRGDYEQYF.